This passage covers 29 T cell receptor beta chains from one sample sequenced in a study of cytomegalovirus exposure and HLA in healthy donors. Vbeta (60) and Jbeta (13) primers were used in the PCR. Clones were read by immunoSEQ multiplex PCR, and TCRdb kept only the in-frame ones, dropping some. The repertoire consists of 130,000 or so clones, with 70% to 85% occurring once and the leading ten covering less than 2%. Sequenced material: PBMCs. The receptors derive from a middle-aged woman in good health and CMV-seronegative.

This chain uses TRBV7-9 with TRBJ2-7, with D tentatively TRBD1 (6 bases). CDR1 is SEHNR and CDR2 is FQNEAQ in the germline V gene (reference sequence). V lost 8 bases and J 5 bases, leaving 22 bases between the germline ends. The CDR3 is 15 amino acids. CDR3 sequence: CASGPGEVEDDEQYF. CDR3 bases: TGTGCCAGCGGTCCAGGGGAAGTGGAGGACGACGAGCAGTACTTC.

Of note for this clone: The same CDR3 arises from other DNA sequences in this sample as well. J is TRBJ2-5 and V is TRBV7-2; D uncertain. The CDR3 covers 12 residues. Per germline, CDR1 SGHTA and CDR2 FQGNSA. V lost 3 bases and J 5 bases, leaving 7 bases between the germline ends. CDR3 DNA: TGTGCCAGCAGCTTGAGTCGGGAGACCCAGTACTTC. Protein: CASSLSRETQYF.

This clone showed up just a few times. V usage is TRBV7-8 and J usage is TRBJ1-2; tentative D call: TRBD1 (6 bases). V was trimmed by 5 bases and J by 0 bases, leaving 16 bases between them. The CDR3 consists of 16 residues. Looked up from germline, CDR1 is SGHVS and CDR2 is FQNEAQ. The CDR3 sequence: CASSPRTVAANYGYTF. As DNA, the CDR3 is TGTGCCAGCAGCCCCCGGACAGTTGCTGCTAACTATGGCTACACCTTC.

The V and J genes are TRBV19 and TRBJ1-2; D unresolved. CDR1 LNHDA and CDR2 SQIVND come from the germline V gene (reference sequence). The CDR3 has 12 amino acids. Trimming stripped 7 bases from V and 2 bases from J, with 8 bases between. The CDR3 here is CASTSENYGYTF. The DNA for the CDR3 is TGTGCCAGTACAAGCGAAAACTATGGCTACACCTTC.

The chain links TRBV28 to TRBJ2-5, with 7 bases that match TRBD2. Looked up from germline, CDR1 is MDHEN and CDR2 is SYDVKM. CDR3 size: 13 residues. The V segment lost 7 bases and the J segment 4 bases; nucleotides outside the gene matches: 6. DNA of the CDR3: TGTGCCAGCACCCTACCGGGGGGAGAGACCCAGTACTTC. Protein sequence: CASTLPGGETQYF.

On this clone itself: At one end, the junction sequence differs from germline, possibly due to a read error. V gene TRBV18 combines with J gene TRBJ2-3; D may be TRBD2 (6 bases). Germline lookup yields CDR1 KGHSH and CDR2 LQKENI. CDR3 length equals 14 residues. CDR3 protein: CGSSPLGGSDTQYF. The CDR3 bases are TGTGGCAGCTCACCTTTGGGGGGTTCAGATACGCAGTATTTT.

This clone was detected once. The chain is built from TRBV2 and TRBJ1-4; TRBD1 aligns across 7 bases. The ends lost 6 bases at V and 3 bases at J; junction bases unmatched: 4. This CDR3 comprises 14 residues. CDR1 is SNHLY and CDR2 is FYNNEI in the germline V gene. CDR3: CASRGQVPNEKLFF. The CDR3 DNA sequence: TGTGCCAGCAGAGGACAGGTTCCTAATGAAAAACTGTTTTTT.

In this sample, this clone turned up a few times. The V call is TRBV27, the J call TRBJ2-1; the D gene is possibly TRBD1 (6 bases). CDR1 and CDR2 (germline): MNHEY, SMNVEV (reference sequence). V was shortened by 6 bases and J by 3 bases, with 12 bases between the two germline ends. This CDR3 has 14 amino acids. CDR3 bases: TGTGCCAGCAGCCACCGGGACAACTACAATGAGCAGTTCTTC. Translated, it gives CASSHRDNYNEQFF.

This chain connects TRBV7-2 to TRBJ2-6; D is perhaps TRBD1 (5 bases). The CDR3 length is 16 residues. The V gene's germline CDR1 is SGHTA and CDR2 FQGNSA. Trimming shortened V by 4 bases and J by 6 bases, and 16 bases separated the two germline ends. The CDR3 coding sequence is TGTGCCAGCAGCTCGTGGGGCCTGGCGCTGGCCAACGTCCTGACTTTC. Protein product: CASSSWGLALANVLTF.

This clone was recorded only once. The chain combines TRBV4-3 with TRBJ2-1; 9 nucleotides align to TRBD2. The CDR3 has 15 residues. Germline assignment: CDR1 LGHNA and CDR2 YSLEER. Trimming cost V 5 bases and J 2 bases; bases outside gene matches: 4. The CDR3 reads CASSSLAGAYNEQFF. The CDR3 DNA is TGCGCCAGCAGCTCTTTAGCGGGAGCCTACAATGAGCAGTTCTTC.

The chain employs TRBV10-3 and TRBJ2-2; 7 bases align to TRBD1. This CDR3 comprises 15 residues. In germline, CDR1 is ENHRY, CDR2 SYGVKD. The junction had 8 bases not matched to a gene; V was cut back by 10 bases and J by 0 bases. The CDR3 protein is CATRTGITNTGELFF. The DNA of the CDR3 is TGTGCCACTCGGACAGGCATAACGAACACCGGGGAGCTGTTTTTT.

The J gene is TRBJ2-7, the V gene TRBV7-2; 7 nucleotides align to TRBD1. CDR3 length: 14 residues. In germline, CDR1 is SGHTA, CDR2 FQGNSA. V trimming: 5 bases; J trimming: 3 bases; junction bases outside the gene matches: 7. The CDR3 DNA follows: TGTGCCAGCAGCGAGCGGACAGGACACTACGAGCAGTACTTC. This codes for CASSERTGHYEQYF.

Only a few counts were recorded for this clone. CDR3 nucleotide sequence: TGCAGCGCCCTAGGGGGGGCCTCCTACGAGCAGTACTTC. Its translation is CSALGGASYEQYF. V and J are TRBV29-1 and TRBJ2-7; tentatively, D is TRBD2 (7 bases). CDR1 and CDR2 from the germline V gene are SQVTM and ANQGSEA. The CDR3 spans 13 residues. V gave up 7 bases and J gave up 0 bases, with 13 bases separating them.

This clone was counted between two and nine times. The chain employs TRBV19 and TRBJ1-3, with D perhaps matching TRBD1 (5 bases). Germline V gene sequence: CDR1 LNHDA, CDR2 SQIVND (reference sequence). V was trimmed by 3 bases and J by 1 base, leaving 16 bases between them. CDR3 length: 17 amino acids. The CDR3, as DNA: TGTGCCAGTAGTATGGGGGGACCGCGGTGGTCTGGAAACACCATATATTTT. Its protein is CASSMGGPRWSGNTIYF.

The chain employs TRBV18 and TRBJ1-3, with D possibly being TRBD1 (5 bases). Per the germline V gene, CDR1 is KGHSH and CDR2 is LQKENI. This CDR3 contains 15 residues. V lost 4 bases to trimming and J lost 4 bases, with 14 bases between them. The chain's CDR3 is CASSRDRASGNTIYF. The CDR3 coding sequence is TGTGCCAGCTCACGAGACAGAGCATCCGGAAACACCATATATTTT.

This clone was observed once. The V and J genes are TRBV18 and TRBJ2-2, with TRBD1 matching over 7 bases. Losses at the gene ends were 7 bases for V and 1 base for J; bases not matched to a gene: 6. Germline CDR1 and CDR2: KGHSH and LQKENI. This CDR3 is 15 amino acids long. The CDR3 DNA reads TGTGCCAGCTTAAAGACAGGGCTGAACACCGGGGAGCTGTTTTTT. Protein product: CASLKTGLNTGELFF.

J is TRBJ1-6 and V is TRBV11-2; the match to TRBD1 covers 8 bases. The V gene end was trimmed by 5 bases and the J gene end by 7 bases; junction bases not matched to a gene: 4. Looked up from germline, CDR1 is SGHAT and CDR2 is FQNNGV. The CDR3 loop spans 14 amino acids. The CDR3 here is CASSRQGNNSPLHF. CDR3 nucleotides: TGTGCCAGCAGCCGACAGGGGAACAATTCACCCCTCCACTTT.

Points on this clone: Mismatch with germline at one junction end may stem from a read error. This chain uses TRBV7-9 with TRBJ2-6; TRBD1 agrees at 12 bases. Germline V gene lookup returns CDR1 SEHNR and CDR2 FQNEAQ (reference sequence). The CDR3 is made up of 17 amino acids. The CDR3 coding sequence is TGTTCCAGCAGCCGGGGACAGGGGGCTCCTGGGGCCAACGTCCTGACTTTC. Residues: CSSSRGQGAPGANVLTF. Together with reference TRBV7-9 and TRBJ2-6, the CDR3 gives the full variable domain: DTGVSQNPRHKITKRGQNVTFRCDPISEHNRLYWYRQTLGQGPEFLTYFQNEAQLEKSRLLSDRFSAERPKGSFSTLEIQRTEQGDSAMYLCSSSRGQGAPGANVLTFGAGSRLTVL.

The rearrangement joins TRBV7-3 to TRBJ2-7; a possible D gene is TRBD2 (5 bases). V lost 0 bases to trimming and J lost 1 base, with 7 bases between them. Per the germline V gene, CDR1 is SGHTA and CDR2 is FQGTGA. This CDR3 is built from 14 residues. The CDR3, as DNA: TGTGCCAGCAGCTTAACGAGCGGTTCCTACGAGCAGTACTTC. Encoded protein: CASSLTSGSYEQYF.

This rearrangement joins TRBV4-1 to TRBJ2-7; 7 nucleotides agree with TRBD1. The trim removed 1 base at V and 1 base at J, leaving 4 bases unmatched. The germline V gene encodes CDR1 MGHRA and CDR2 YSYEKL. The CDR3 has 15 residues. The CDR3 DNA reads TGCGCCAGCAGCCAAGGGCAGGGGGTTTCCTACGAGCAGTACTTC. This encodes CASSQGQGVSYEQYF.

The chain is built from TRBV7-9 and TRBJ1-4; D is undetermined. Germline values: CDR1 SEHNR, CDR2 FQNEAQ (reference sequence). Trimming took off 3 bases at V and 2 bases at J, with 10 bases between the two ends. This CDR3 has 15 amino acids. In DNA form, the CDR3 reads TGTGCCAGCAGCTTGGTCGGTGGTACTAATGAAAAACTGTTTTTT. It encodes CASSLVGGTNEKLFF.

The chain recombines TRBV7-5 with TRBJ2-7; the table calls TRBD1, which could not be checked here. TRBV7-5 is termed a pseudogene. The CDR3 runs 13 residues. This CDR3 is CARSLQGSYEQYF. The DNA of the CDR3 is TGTGCCAGAAGCTTACAGGGCTCCTACGAGCAGTACTTC.

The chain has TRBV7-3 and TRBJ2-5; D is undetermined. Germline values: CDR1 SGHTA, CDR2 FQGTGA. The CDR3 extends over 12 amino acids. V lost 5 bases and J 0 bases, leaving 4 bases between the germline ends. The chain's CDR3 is CASSPYQETQYF. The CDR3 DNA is TGTGCCAGCAGCCCGTACCAAGAGACCCAGTACTTC.

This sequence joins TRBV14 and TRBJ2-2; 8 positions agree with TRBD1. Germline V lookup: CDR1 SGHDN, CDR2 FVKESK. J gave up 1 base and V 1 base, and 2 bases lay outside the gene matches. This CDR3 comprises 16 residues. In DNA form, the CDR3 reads TGTGCCAGCAGCCAAGTGGGGACAGGGAACACCGGGGAGCTGTTTTTT. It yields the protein CASSQVGTGNTGELFF.

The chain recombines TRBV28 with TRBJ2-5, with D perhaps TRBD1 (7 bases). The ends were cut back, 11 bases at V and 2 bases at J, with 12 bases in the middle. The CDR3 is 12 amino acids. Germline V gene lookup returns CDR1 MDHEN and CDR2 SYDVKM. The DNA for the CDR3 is TGTGCCGGGGGGACAGAACAAGAGACCCAGTACTTC. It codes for CAGGTEQETQYF.

DNA of the CDR3: TGTGCCAGCAGCTTAGATGGCAGGAATGGAAACACCATATATTTT. This translates into CASSLDGRNGNTIYF. This chain connects TRBV7-2 to TRBJ1-3; the D is unclear. CDR1 is SGHTA, CDR2 FQGNSA, per germline. The V end lost 1 base, the J end lost 3 bases, and 10 bases lay between the germline ends. The CDR3 runs to 15 residues.

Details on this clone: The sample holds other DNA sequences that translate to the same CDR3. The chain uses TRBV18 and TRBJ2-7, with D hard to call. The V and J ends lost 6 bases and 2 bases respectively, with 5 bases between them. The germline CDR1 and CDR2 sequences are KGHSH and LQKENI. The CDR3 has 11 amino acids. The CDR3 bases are TGTGCCAGCTCCCCCGCCTACGAGCAGTACTTC. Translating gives CASSPAYEQYF.

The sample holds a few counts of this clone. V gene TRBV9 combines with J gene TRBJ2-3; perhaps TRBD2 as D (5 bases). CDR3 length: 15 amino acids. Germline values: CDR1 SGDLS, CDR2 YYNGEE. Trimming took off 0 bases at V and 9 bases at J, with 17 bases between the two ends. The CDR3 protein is CASSVGKTARGTQYF. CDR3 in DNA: TGTGCCAGCAGCGTAGGAAAAACAGCCCGAGGGACGCAGTATTTT.

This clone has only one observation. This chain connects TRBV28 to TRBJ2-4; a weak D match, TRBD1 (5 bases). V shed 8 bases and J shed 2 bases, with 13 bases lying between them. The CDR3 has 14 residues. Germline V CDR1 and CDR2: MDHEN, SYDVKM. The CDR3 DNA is TGTGCCAGCGGTGTAGGGGCCTCCAAAAACATTCAGTACTTC. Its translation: CASGVGASKNIQYF.